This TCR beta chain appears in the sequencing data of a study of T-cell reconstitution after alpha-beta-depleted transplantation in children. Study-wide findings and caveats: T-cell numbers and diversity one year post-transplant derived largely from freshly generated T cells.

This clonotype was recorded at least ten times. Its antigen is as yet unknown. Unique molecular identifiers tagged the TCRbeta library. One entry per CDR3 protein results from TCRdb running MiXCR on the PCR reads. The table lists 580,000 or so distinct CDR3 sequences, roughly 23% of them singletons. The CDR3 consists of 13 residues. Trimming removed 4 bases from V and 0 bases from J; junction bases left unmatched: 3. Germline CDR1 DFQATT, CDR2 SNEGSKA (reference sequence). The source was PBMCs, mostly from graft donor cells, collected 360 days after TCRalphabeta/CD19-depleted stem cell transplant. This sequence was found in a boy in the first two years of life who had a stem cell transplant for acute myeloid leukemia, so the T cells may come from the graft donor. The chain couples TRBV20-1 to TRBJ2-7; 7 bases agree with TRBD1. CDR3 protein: CSATGTVSYEQYF. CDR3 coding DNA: TGCAGTGCTACCGGGACAGTCTCCTACGAGCAGTACTTC.